The sequence of this T cell receptor beta chain was determined in a study of tumor and adjacent non-tumor tissue in lung cancer. With regard to this clonotype: Possible read error: a much larger clone is one base away.

Per germline, CDR1 MNHEY and CDR2 SVGAGI. CDR3 length equals 15 residues. V lost 4 bases and J lost 0, with 12 bases in between. The library came from three nested PCR rounds adapted from ARM-PCR protocols. One entry per CDR3 protein, called by TCRdb with MiXCR from the multiplex PCR reads. The repertoire consists of around 70,000 distinct CDR3 sequences, with about 61% occurring once and the leading ten covering around 20%. No cell sorting was done before RNA was extracted from the tissue. The sample consisted of lung tumor tissue. The V gene is TRBV6-5, the J gene TRBJ1-1; D perhaps matches TRBD1 (6 bases). The receptor was isolated from a man aged 50-59 years with non-small cell lung cancer. CDR3: CASSSGQHMNTEAFF. The CDR3 region has the DNA TGTGCCAGCAGTTCTGGACAGCACATGAACACTGAAGCTTTCTTT.